This T cell receptor beta chain was observed in a study of shared clonotypes between healthy human individuals. Whole-study findings and limits: Relative to their counterparts shared across all four donors, non-shared clonotypes exhibited diminished generation probabilities.

Method: immunoSEQ multiplex PCR; TCRdb's copy keeps in-frame clones and lacks some. The sample shows around 2.5 million clones, under 95% of them seen only once. CDR1 is SGHRS, CDR2 YFSETQ, per germline. The CDR3 covers 14 residues. Trimming took 0 bases from V and 3 from J, leaving 10 bases between them. This clone appeared a single time. Its antigen is not identified. The chain is built from TRBV5-1 and TRBJ2-7; the D is unclear. The source is a man aged 18 to 30 in good health. Some clones in this sample may be carry-over from other donors' samples. The sample was naive CD4+ T cells from PBMCs. Subset described: CD45RA+ positively selected. Here the CDR3 reads CASSLAGSNYEQYF. CDR3 DNA sequence: TGCGCCAGCAGCTTGGCAGGCAGCAACTACGAGCAGTACTTC. Together with reference TRBV5-1 and TRBJ2-7, the CDR3 gives the full variable domain: KAGVTQTPRYLIKTRGQQVTLSCSPISGHRSVSWYQQTPGQGLQFLFEYFSETQRNKGNFPGRFSGRQFSNSRSEMNVSTLELGDSALYLCASSLAGSNYEQYFGPGTRLTVT.